This record looks at one T cell receptor (beta chain) sequence and its context. Trimming took 4 bases from V and 5 from J, leaving 11 bases between them. From germline, CDR1 is MRHNA and CDR2 SNTAGT. CDR3 length equals 13 residues. Generated by immunoSEQ multiplex PCR, the TCRdb table keeps only in-frame clones and is missing some. This sample has about 100,000 clones, with about 84% found just once. This record belongs to a study of blood T cell repertoires in COVID-19. Overall study context: Italy, Spain and the United States were the sources of the convalescent and acute COVID-19 samples. Sample material is recorded as cDNA or gDNA derived from T cells, B-cell-depleted T cells, or PBMCs.

Sample: peripheral blood. V usage is TRBV6-4 and J usage is TRBJ1-1, with TRBD1 as a possible D gene (5 bases). This sequence was found in a human donor in a cohort sampled during active COVID-19. The CDR3 reads CASSVEGATEAFF. The CDR3 nucleotides are TGTGCCAGCAGTGTGGAAGGGGCTACTGAAGCTTTCTTT.